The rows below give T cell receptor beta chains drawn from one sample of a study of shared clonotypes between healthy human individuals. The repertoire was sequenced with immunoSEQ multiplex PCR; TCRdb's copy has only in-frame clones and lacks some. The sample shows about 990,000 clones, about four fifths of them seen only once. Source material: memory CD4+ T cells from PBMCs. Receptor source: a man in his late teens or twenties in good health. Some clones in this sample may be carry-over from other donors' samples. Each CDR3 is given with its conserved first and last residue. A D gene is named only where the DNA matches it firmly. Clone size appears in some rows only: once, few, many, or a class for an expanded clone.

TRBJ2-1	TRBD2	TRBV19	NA	TGTGCCAGTAGCGATATACTAGCGGGAGATAATAATGAGCAGTTCTTC	CASSDILAGDNNEQFF
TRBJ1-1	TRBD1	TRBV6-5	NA	TGTGCCAGCAGCGACGACAGGGGCAGGACTGAAGCTTTCTTT	CASSDDRGRTEAFF
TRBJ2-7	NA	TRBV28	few	TGTGCCAGCAGTACCTTTAGAATCTACGAGCAGTACTTC	CASSTFRIYEQYF
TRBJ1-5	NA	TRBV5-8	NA	TGTGCCAGCACCGAAGTAGAAGACCAGCCCCAGCATTTT	CASTEVEDQPQHF
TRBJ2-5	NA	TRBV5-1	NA	TGCGCCAGCAGCGCAACAGGGTACGAGACCCAGTACTTC	CASSATGYETQYF
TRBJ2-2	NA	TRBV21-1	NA	TGTGCCAGCAGCACCTGGACAGGGAACACCGGGGAGCTGTTTTTT	CASSTWTGNTGELFF
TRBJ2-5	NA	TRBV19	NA	TGTGCCAGTAGTATAGATCATGGACCGAGTATGGAGACCCAGTACTTC	CASSIDHGPSMETQYF
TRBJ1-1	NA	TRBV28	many	TGTGCCAGCAGTCCGCATGACAGATCGAACACTGAAGCTTTCTTT	CASSPHDRSNTEAFF
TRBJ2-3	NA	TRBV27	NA	TGTGCCAGCAGCTACCTCGGGGCAACTACCTCCACAGATACGCAGTATTTT	CASSYLGATTSTDTQYF
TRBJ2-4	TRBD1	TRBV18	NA	TGTGCCAGCTCAGATGGACAGGGGAGGTCCCTTCAGTACTTC	CASSDGQGRSLQYF
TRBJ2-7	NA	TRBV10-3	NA	TGTGCCATCAGTGCAGGGTACGAGCAGTACTTC	CAISAGYEQYF
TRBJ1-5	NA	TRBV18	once	TGTGCCAGCTCACCTAAGCAGGGCCAGCCCCAGCATTTT	CASSPKQGQPQHF
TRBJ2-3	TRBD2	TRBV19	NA	TGTGCCAGTAAGAGAGGACTAGTAGCAGATACGCAGTATTTT	CASKRGLVADTQYF
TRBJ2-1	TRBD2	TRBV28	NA	TGTGCCAGCAGTTTTACAGAGCATACTAGCGGGTACTACAATGAGCAGTTCTTC	CASSFTEHTSGYYNEQFF
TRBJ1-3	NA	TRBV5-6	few	TGTGCCAGCAGCTTGGTTACCGGAAACACCATATATTTT	CASSLVTGNTIYF
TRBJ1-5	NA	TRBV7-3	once	TGTGCCAGCAGCTTGACAGATGGACAGCCCCAGCATTTT	CASSLTDGQPQHF
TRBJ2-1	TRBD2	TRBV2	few	TGTGCCAGCAGGCAGACTAGCGGGGCCTACAATGAGCAGTTCTTC	CASRQTSGAYNEQFF
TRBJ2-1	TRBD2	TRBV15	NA	TGTGCCACCAGCAGAGATCGGGGACTAGCGGGAGCGCCCTCCAACAATGAGCAGTTCTTC	CATSRDRGLAGAPSNNEQFF
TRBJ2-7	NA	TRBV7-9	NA	TGTGCCAGCAGCAACGCTAACCAGTACGAGCAGTACTTC	CASSNANQYEQYF